These 29 T cell receptor beta chains originate from one sample sequenced in a study of OX40 agonist ivuxolimab in advanced cancers. The repertoire was sequenced with immunoSEQ multiplex PCR; TCRdb's copy has only in-frame clones and lacks some. The sample carries over 30,000 clones, about nine tenths recorded once. Source: CD4+ or CD8+ T cells sorted from blood, taken in a trial of the OX40 agonist ivuxolimab. These receptors all come from an adult with an advanced solid tumor such as melanoma, head and neck, liver or kidney cancer.

V and J are TRBV11-2 and TRBJ2-5, with 16 bases fitting TRBD2. CDR1 and CDR2 (germline): SGHAT, FQNNGV. The J segment lost 5 bases and the V segment lost 7 bases, leaving 10 bases of the junction unmatched. The CDR3 covers 17 residues. In DNA form, the CDR3 reads TGTGCCAGCACCGCCGGGACTAGCGGGAGGGCCGGGGAGACCCAGTACTTC. Its protein is CASTAGTSGRAGETQYF.

The rearrangement uses TRBV27 and TRBJ2-3; 8 bases line up with TRBD2. Germline V gives CDR1 MNHEY, CDR2 SMNVEV (reference sequence). This CDR3 is built from 15 residues. V gave up 5 bases and J gave up 5 bases; unmatched junction bases: 9. CDR3 residues: CASSKLAARIDTQYF. CDR3 bases: TGTGCCAGCAGTAAACTAGCGGCCCGCATAGATACGCAGTATTTT.

The rearrangement links TRBV30 to TRBJ1-1; D uncertain. The germline V and J ends were trimmed by 1 base and 5 bases, with 8 bases remaining between them. Per germline, CDR1 GTSNPN and CDR2 SVGIG (reference sequence). This CDR3 is built from 12 residues. CDR3 sequence: CAWSGERTEAFF. The CDR3 DNA follows: TGTGCCTGGAGTGGGGAGCGAACTGAAGCTTTCTTT.

The J gene is TRBJ2-2, the V gene TRBV27; 8 bases are a match to TRBD2. J lost 7 bases, V lost 5 bases, and 6 bases had no gene match. The CDR3 totals 14 residues. Germline CDR1 MNHEY, CDR2 SMNVEV (reference sequence). CDR3 coding DNA: TGTGCCAGCAGTAAACTAGCGGATAACGGGGAGCTGTTTTTT. Its translation: CASSKLADNGELFF.

CDR3 amino acids: CASSERQGLGPQHF. CDR3 nucleotide sequence: TGTGCCAGCAGTGAAAGACAGGGGTTGGGGCCCCAGCATTTT. The chain couples TRBV6-1 to TRBJ1-5, with 8 positions matching TRBD1. V shed 2 bases and J 9 bases; nucleotides not matched to a gene: 6. The CDR3 is 14 amino acids. Germline V CDR1 and CDR2: MNHNS, SASEGT.

There are a few counts of this clone. This chain joins TRBV7-2 and TRBJ2-1; the D call may be TRBD1 or TRBD2 (5 bases each). CDR3 size: 15 residues. V gave up 5 bases and J gave up 4 bases, with 15 bases separating them. CDR1 SGHTA and CDR2 FQGNSA come from the germline V gene. This CDR3 reads CASSPPGASYNEQFF. In nucleotides, the CDR3 is TGTGCCAGCAGCCCCCCCGGGGCGTCATACAATGAGCAGTTCTTC. The full variable domain, completed using reference TRBV7-2 and TRBJ2-1, is GAGVSQSPSNKVTEKGKDVELRCDPISGHTALYWYRQSLGQGLEFLIYFQGNSAPDKSGLPSDRFSAERTGGSVSTLTIQRTQQEDSAVYLCASSPPGASYNEQFFGPGTRLTVL.

The chain links TRBV5-4 to TRBJ1-6, with D possibly matching TRBD1 (5 bases). This CDR3 comprises 16 residues. Germline lookup yields CDR1 SGHNT and CDR2 YYREEE (reference sequence). V was pared by 4 bases and J by 5 bases, with 16 bases between. The CDR3, as DNA: TGTGCCAGCAGCCAGGGACCGCAAACAAATAATTCACCCCTCCACTTT. This gives the protein CASSQGPQTNNSPLHF.

The genes are TRBV4-1 and TRBJ2-3, with 9 bases aligning to TRBD2. This CDR3 has 17 amino acids. Germline lookup yields CDR1 MGHRA and CDR2 YSYEKL. The ends lost 1 base at V and 0 bases at J; junction bases unmatched: 5. This CDR3 is CASSQGVLAGSTDTQYF. In nucleotides, the CDR3 is TGCGCCAGCAGCCAAGGGGTTCTAGCGGGAAGCACAGATACGCAGTATTTT.

The rearrangement links TRBV27 to TRBJ2-1; a weak D match, TRBD1 (6 bases). The CDR3 is 14 residues long. In germline, CDR1 is MNHEY, CDR2 SMNVEV (reference sequence). V was trimmed by 5 bases and J by 8 bases, leaving 16 bases between them. The chain's CDR3 is CASSHWEQGYEQFF. The CDR3 DNA reads TGTGCCAGCAGTCATTGGGAACAGGGTTATGAGCAGTTCTTC.

This chain connects TRBV11-2 to TRBJ2-7; the D is unclear. V lost 7 bases and J 2 bases, leaving 18 bases between the germline ends. This CDR3 is 15 amino acids long. Germline CDR1 reads SGHAT; CDR2 reads FQNNGV. The CDR3 sequence: CASNKPVGPPYEQYF. In DNA form, the CDR3 reads TGTGCCAGCAACAAACCCGTCGGTCCCCCCTACGAGCAGTACTTC.

The chain links TRBV5-1 to TRBJ1-3; possible D gene TRBD1, 5 bases. The CDR3 contains 16 residues. The ends were cut back, 0 bases at V and 4 bases at J, with 14 bases in the middle. Germline CDR1 reads SGHRS; CDR2 reads YFSETQ. CDR3 in DNA: TGCGCCAGCAGCTTGGGTGTAGGGGATAAAGGAAACACCATATATTTT. This sequence encodes CASSLGVGDKGNTIYF.

V is TRBV4-1 and J is TRBJ2-4; 8 bases fit TRBD1. The CDR3 length is 17 residues. Germline CDR1 reads MGHRA; CDR2 reads YSYEKL. V lost 0 bases, J lost 6 bases, and 10 bases stayed unmatched. CDR3 sequence: CASSQDWAGGALNIQYF. CDR3 DNA sequence: TGCGCCAGCAGCCAAGATTGGGCAGGGGGCGCGTTAAACATTCAGTACTTC.

V usage is TRBV30 and J usage is TRBJ2-3, with 7 positions matching TRBD1. The germline V gene encodes CDR1 GTSNPN and CDR2 SVGIG (reference sequence). The CDR3 sequence is 15 residues long. The V gene end was trimmed by 1 base and the J gene end by 0 bases; junction bases not matched to a gene: 4. In nucleotides, the CDR3 is TGTGCCTGGAGTGGAAAGGGGGCCAGCACAGATACGCAGTATTTT. Protein: CAWSGKGASTDTQYF.

This chain joins TRBV14 and TRBJ1-4, with 9 bases that match TRBD1. V lost 1 base and J lost 4; bases outside the gene matches: 10. Germline CDR1 and CDR2: SGHDN and FVKESK. CDR3 length: 18 amino acids. CDR3 residues: CASSQVFWGTGHNEKLFF. CDR3 bases: TGTGCCAGCAGCCAAGTGTTTTGGGGGACAGGGCATAATGAAAAACTGTTTTTT.

Here the CDR3 DNA reads TGTGCCAGCAGCTTAAATCGGAGGAATGAGCAGTTCTTC. Translating gives CASSLNRRNEQFF. V and J are TRBV11-3 and TRBJ2-1, with D possibly being TRBD2 (5 bases). This CDR3 contains 13 residues. V lost 2 bases and J lost 7, with 9 bases in between. The V gene's germline CDR1 is SGHNT and CDR2 YENEEA.

This clone was found a few times. This chain connects TRBV2 to TRBJ2-5; D remains ambiguous. The CDR3 loop spans 14 amino acids. Germline values: CDR1 SNHLY, CDR2 FYNNEI. V dropped 4 bases and J dropped 5 bases, with 14 bases sitting between them. Written as DNA, the CDR3 is TGTGCCAGCAGTGTATCCCTTGCAATTGAGACCCAGTACTTC. It encodes CASSVSLAIETQYF.

V is TRBV5-1 and J is TRBJ2-1; 9 bases agree with TRBD1. CDR1 is SGHRS and CDR2 is YFSETQ in the germline V gene. V trimming: 4 bases; J trimming: 3 bases; junction bases outside the gene matches: 2. This CDR3 spans 14 amino acids. CDR3 amino acids: CASSPGQGYNEQFF. CDR3 in DNA: TGCGCCAGCAGCCCGGGACAGGGCTACAATGAGCAGTTCTTC.

The V gene is TRBV28, the J gene TRBJ2-7; no clear D. Between the trimmed V and J ends, which lost 8 bases and 0 bases, there was a span of 8 bases. CDR1 is MDHEN and CDR2 is SYDVKM in the germline V gene. The CDR3 consists of 12 residues. CDR3 region: CASGVNSYEQYF. CDR3 coding DNA: TGTGCCAGCGGAGTGAACTCCTACGAGCAGTACTTC.

The chain couples TRBV10-3 to TRBJ1-1, with D possibly TRBD1 on 5 matching bases. Trimming removed 7 bases at V and 0 bases at J, with 9 bases between. Germline loops: CDR1 ENHRY, CDR2 SYGVKD. The CDR3 sequence is 13 residues long. In DNA form, the CDR3 reads TGTGCCATCAAGGCCAGGGTGAACACTGAAGCTTTCTTT. Protein: CAIKARVNTEAFF.

This clone was picked up one time. V gene TRBV2 combines with J gene TRBJ2-5; 7 positions match TRBD1. The J call could be wrong; TRBJ2-7 is a better fit for the DNA end. The germline V gene encodes CDR1 SNHLY and CDR2 FYNNEI. The CDR3 totals 14 residues. This CDR3 is CASRPDRATYEQYF. As DNA, the CDR3 is TGTGCCAGCAGACCAGACAGGGCAACCTACGAGCAGTACTTC.

This chain joins TRBV2 and TRBJ1-4, with 8 nucleotides matching TRBD1. The length of the CDR3 is 14 residues. Trimming removed 5 bases from V and 8 bases from J; junction bases left unmatched: 7. Germline V CDR1 and CDR2: SNHLY, FYNNEI. The CDR3 region is CASSIDRGREKLFF. In nucleotides, the CDR3 is TGTGCCAGCAGTATAGACAGGGGAAGAGAAAAACTGTTTTTT.

This chain connects TRBV19 to TRBJ2-2; D is possibly TRBD2 (7 bases). The CDR3 is made up of 15 amino acids. Between the trimmed V and J ends, which lost 7 bases and 4 bases, there was a span of 16 bases. Germline CDR1 reads LNHDA; CDR2 reads SQIVND (reference sequence). The CDR3 reads CASIGGQRVTGELFF. The CDR3 coding sequence is TGTGCCAGTATCGGGGGGCAACGGGTCACCGGGGAGCTGTTTTTT.

The V call is TRBV6-6, the J call TRBJ2-7; 7 bases match TRBD2. The germline gives CDR1 MNHNY, CDR2 SVGAGI (reference sequence). The J segment lost 3 bases and the V segment lost 5 bases, leaving 10 bases of the junction unmatched. The CDR3 loop spans 15 amino acids. The CDR3 region is CASSITGTIHYEQYF. In DNA, the CDR3 is TGTGCCAGCAGTATAACCGGGACTATACACTACGAGCAGTACTTC.

This chain joins TRBV7-9 and TRBJ1-1; TRBD1 might be the D (6 bases). The CDR3 loop spans 13 amino acids. V gave up 8 bases and J gave up 4 bases, with 14 bases separating them. Germline CDR1 SEHNR, CDR2 FQNEAQ (reference sequence). The CDR3 DNA reads as TGTGCCAGCTGTGGGGGCGAGGGCACTGAAGCTTTCTTT. Translated, it gives CASCGGEGTEAFF.

The rearrangement links TRBV5-4 to TRBJ2-6; 8 nucleotides match TRBD1. Germline trimming cut 4 bases from V and 4 bases from J; bases unmatched to any gene: 4. Germline CDR1 reads SGHNT; CDR2 reads YYREEE (reference sequence). This CDR3 has 15 amino acids. As DNA, the CDR3 is TGTGCCAGCAGCCTGACAGGGGCCGGGGCCAACGTCCTGACTTTC. Translated, it gives CASSLTGAGANVLTF. Drawing the rest from reference TRBV5-4 and TRBJ2-6, the complete variable domain is ETGVTQSPTHLIKTRGQQVTLRCSSQSGHNTVSWYQQALGQGPQFIFQYYREEENGRGNFPPRFSGLQFPNYSSELNVNALELDDSALYLCASSLTGAGANVLTFGAGSRLTVL.

This sequence joins TRBV19 and TRBJ1-5, with no clear D. Trimming stripped 5 bases from V and 3 bases from J, with 14 bases between. The germline gives CDR1 LNHDA, CDR2 SQIVND (reference sequence). The CDR3 runs to 15 residues. The CDR3 sequence is CASSAPRQINQPQHF. In nucleotides, the CDR3 is TGTGCCAGTAGTGCCCCACGTCAGATCAATCAGCCCCAGCATTTT.

This sequence joins TRBV30 and TRBJ2-1, with D possibly matching TRBD1 (6 bases). The V and J ends lost 3 bases and 9 bases respectively, with 12 bases between them. Germline CDR1 reads GTSNPN; CDR2 reads SVGIG (reference sequence). This CDR3 region has 12 residues. The CDR3 is CAWSTGQSEQFF. Here the CDR3 DNA reads TGTGCCTGGAGCACAGGGCAGAGTGAGCAGTTCTTC.

The chain joins TRBV18 to TRBJ2-2; D may be TRBD1 (5 bases). The CDR3 is 14 residues long. CDR1 and CDR2 (germline): KGHSH, LQKENI. V was pared by 6 bases and J by 0 bases, with 8 bases between. Here the CDR3 reads CASSLQANTGELFF. CDR3 nucleotide sequence: TGTGCCAGCTCTCTACAGGCGAACACCGGGGAGCTGTTTTTT.

V is TRBV28 and J is TRBJ1-4; maybe TRBD1 (6 bases). The CDR3 totals 14 residues. Deletions cut 2 bases from V and 5 bases from J, with 9 bases between. Germline loops: CDR1 MDHEN, CDR2 SYDVKM. CDR3 in DNA: TGTGCCAGCAGTTTACAGGGGTCAAATGAAAAACTGTTTTTT. Protein sequence: CASSLQGSNEKLFF.